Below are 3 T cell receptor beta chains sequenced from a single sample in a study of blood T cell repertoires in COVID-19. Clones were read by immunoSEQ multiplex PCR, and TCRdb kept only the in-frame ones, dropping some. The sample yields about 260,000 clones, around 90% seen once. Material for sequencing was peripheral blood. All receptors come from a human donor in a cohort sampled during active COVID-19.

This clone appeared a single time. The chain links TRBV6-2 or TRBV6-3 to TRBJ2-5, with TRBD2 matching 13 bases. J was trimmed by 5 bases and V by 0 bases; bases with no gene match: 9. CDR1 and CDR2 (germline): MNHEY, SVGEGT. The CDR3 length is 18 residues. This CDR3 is CASSYSLAGGPGIETQYF. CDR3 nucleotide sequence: TGTGCCAGCAGTTACTCACTAGCGGGGGGGCCTGGTATCGAGACCCAGTACTTC.

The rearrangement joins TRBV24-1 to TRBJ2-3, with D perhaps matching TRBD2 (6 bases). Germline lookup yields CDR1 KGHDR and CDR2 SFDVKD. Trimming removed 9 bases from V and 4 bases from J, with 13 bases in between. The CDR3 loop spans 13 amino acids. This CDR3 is CATSRTNSDTQYF. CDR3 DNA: TGTGCCACCTCCCGGACTAACTCAGATACGCAGTATTTT.

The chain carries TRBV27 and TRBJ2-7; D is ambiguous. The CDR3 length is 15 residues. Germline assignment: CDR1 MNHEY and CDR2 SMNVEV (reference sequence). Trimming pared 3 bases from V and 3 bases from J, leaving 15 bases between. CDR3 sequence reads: CASSLVGQVHYEQYF. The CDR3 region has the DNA TGTGCCAGCAGTTTGGTAGGTCAGGTACACTACGAGCAGTACTTC.